A single sample gave rise to the 23 T cell receptor beta chains below, sequenced in a study of OX40 agonist ivuxolimab in advanced cancers. Clones were read by immunoSEQ multiplex PCR, and TCRdb kept only the in-frame ones, dropping some. The sample has about 50,000 clones, approximately 80% seen once; the top ten hold 3.9%. Source: CD4+ or CD8+ T cells sorted from blood, taken in a trial of the OX40 agonist ivuxolimab. These receptors were obtained from an adult with an advanced solid tumor such as melanoma, head and neck, liver or kidney cancer.

The rearrangement joins TRBV6-1 to TRBJ1-4; the D gene is possibly TRBD1 (5 bases). Trimming left V 5 bases short and J 8 bases short, with 18 bases between. There are 15 residues in the CDR3. Germline V lookup: CDR1 MNHNS, CDR2 SASEGT. Written as DNA, the CDR3 is TGTGCCAGCAGTACCCATACCTCGGGGACCGAAAAACTGTTTTTT. Translating gives CASSTHTSGTEKLFF.

The chain joins TRBV19 to TRBJ1-1; D gene unclear. V was clipped by 7 bases and J by 3 bases, with 12 bases between them. The germline V gene encodes CDR1 LNHDA and CDR2 SQIVND (reference sequence). The CDR3 covers 13 residues. The DNA of the CDR3 is TGTGCCAGTACTCAGAGGGCGGACACTGAAGCTTTCTTT. Translating it yields CASTQRADTEAFF.

The V gene is TRBV7-9, the J gene TRBJ2-1; D gene unclear. This CDR3 spans 16 amino acids. Per germline, CDR1 SEHNR and CDR2 FQNEAQ (reference sequence). V lost 2 bases and J 8 bases, leaving 19 bases between the germline ends. CDR3 nucleotide sequence: TGTGCCAGCAGCTTATGGGCCCTAGAGTTAGGCGATGAGCAGTTCTTC. It codes for CASSLWALELGDEQFF.

The V gene is TRBV28, the J gene TRBJ1-2, with D possibly TRBD1 on 5 matching bases. Germline loops: CDR1 MDHEN, CDR2 SYDVKM. The CDR3 loop spans 12 amino acids. V lost 6 bases, J lost 4 bases, and 9 bases lay in between. The DNA of the CDR3 is TGTGCCAGCAGGGACACTCCCTATGGCTACACCTTC. It translates to CASRDTPYGYTF.

This clone showed up just a few times. This chain connects TRBV28 to TRBJ1-5, with D uncertain. Trimming shortened V by 3 bases and J by 6 bases, and 9 bases separated the two germline ends. Looked up from germline, CDR1 is MDHEN and CDR2 is SYDVKM. The CDR3 has 13 residues. CDR3 region: CASSFRLGQPQHF. CDR3 bases: TGTGCCAGCAGTTTTCGCTTGGGTCAGCCCCAGCATTTT.

The chain carries TRBV29-1 and TRBJ2-2; 7 nucleotides line up with TRBD1. The CDR3 length is 15 residues. The trim removed 4 bases at V and 2 bases at J, leaving 7 bases unmatched. Germline lookup yields CDR1 SQVTM and CDR2 ANQGSEA. The CDR3 sequence is CSVGAGGYNTGELFF. The CDR3, as DNA: TGCAGCGTTGGCGCAGGGGGTTACAACACCGGGGAGCTGTTTTTT.

The rearrangement uses TRBV5-4 and TRBJ1-3; TRBD1 is a possible D gene (5 bases). V lost 0 bases and J 7 bases, leaving 11 bases between the germline ends. The germline gives CDR1 SGHNT, CDR2 YYREEE (reference sequence). CDR3 size: 14 residues. This CDR3 is CASSLGAGRNTIYF. The CDR3 DNA is TGTGCCAGCAGCTTGGGGGCAGGGCGGAACACCATATATTTT.

The rearrangement joins TRBV9 to TRBJ2-5; a possible D gene is TRBD2 (6 bases). This CDR3 has 16 amino acids. Germline CDR1 and CDR2: SGDLS and YYNGEE. V was clipped by 2 bases and J by 2 bases, with 16 bases between them. The chain's CDR3 is CASSVAIGGNQETQYF. The DNA for the CDR3 is TGTGCCAGCAGCGTGGCCATTGGGGGGAATCAAGAGACCCAGTACTTC.

The chain couples TRBV5-1 to TRBJ2-1; 8 positions match TRBD2. V lost 3 bases and J lost 0; bases outside the gene matches: 5. The CDR3 is 16 amino acids. Looked up from germline, CDR1 is SGHRS and CDR2 is YFSETQ. DNA for the CDR3: TGCGCCAGCAGCTCTCTTAGCGGGAACTCCTACAATGAGCAGTTCTTC. It yields the protein CASSSLSGNSYNEQFF.

The rearrangement uses TRBV11-2 and TRBJ2-2; 11 positions agree with TRBD2. V lost 3 bases, J lost 8 bases, and 5 bases stayed unmatched. The CDR3 runs to 15 residues. Germline values: CDR1 SGHAT, CDR2 FQNNGV. The CDR3 reads CASSFVLAGAGELFF. CDR3 DNA: TGTGCCAGCAGCTTTGTACTAGCGGGAGCGGGGGAGCTGTTTTTT. Full variable domain (remainder filled in from reference TRBV11-2 and TRBJ2-2): EAGVAQSPRYKIIEKRQSVAFWCNPISGHATLYWYQQILGQGPKLLIQFQNNGVVDDSQLPKDRFSAERLKGVDSTLKIQPAKLEDSAVYLCASSFVLAGAGELFFGEGSRLTVL.

V is TRBV2 and J is TRBJ2-5; 9 positions match TRBD1. The V gene end was trimmed by 1 base and the J gene end by 5 bases; junction bases not matched to a gene: 11. The CDR3 has 17 amino acids. CDR1 is SNHLY, CDR2 FYNNEI, per germline. For the CDR3, the DNA is TGTGCCAGCAGTGAAGAAGGACAGGGGCTCACCCAGGAGACCCAGTACTTC. Protein: CASSEEGQGLTQETQYF.

The chain carries TRBV6-1 and TRBJ2-3, with TRBD2 matching over 10 bases. Trimming at V came to 8 bases and at J to 0 bases, leaving 8 bases not matched to a gene. This CDR3 has 16 residues. Germline CDR1 and CDR2: MNHNS and SASEGT. Here the CDR3 DNA reads TGTGCCAGCGGTGGGGAGCGGGGGGGGAGCACAGATACGCAGTATTTT. Translation: CASGGERGGSTDTQYF.

This rearrangement joins TRBV5-1 to TRBJ2-5, with 9 bases aligning to TRBD1. This CDR3 region has 15 residues. CDR1 is SGHRS, CDR2 YFSETQ, per germline. V lost 4 bases, J lost 4 bases, and 8 bases stayed unmatched. CDR3: CASSPQGAGRETQYF. CDR3 DNA: TGCGCCAGCAGCCCACAGGGGGCAGGGAGAGAGACCCAGTACTTC.

The genes are TRBV4-1 and TRBJ2-1, with D uncertain. Germline V gene lookup returns CDR1 MGHRA and CDR2 YSYEKL. V gave up 5 bases and J gave up 1 base, with 12 bases separating them. The CDR3 spans 15 residues. CDR3 DNA sequence: TGCGCCAGCAGCAGGGTTGACAATTCCTACAATGAGCAGTTCTTC. This sequence encodes CASSRVDNSYNEQFF.

The rearrangement joins TRBV10-3 to TRBJ2-3; perhaps TRBD2 as D (6 bases). V was cut by 1 base and J by 4 bases, with 6 bases left in between. Germline V lookup: CDR1 ENHRY, CDR2 SYGVKD. The CDR3 loop spans 13 amino acids. The CDR3 nucleotides read TGTGCCATCAGTGAGTGGGAGGCAGATACGCAGTATTTT. This gives the protein CAISEWEADTQYF.

The chain joins TRBV5-1 to TRBJ2-5, with 7 bases aligning to TRBD1. The CDR3 spans 14 residues. Germline V gives CDR1 SGHRS, CDR2 YFSETQ. After removal of 0 bases from V and 4 bases from J, the junction contained 3 bases not matched to a gene. Here the CDR3 DNA reads TGCGCCAGCAGCTTGGTCTACAGGGGAGAGACCCAGTACTTC. Translating it yields CASSLVYRGETQYF.

In regard to this clone: A read error may produce the germline difference seen at one junction end. The chain combines TRBV11-2 with TRBJ2-5; no clear D. CDR3 length: 11 residues. In germline, CDR1 is SGHAT, CDR2 FQNNGV. The chain's CDR3 is CASSLEETQYF. As DNA, the CDR3 is TGTGCCAGCAGCCTAGAAGAGACCCAGTACTTC.

The chain is built from TRBV29-1 and TRBJ2-7; D call uncertain. This CDR3 has 13 residues. In germline, CDR1 is SQVTM, CDR2 ANQGSEA. The V end was cut by 1 base, the J end by 6 bases, with 13 bases between. In DNA form, the CDR3 reads TGCAGCGTTGAAGGATCGGGCCGGGCCGAGCAGTACTTC. Translation gives CSVEGSGRAEQYF.

This clone was counted ten times or more. V usage is TRBV5-1 and J usage is TRBJ1-1; 8 nucleotides agree with TRBD1. V dropped 2 bases and J dropped 3; count of bases not matched to a gene: 6. Germline V gene data show CDR1 as SGHRS and CDR2 as YFSETQ. This CDR3 is 15 amino acids long. The CDR3 protein is CASSFTGGDYTEAFF. Written as DNA, the CDR3 is TGCGCCAGCAGCTTCACAGGGGGTGATTACACTGAAGCTTTCTTT. The full variable domain, completed using reference TRBV5-1 and TRBJ1-1, is KAGVTQTPRYLIKTRGQQVTLSCSPISGHRSVSWYQQTPGQGLQFLFEYFSETQRNKGNFPGRFSGRQFSNSRSEMNVSTLELGDSALYLCASSFTGGDYTEAFFGQGTRLTVV.

The chain has TRBV7-9 and TRBJ2-2; the match to TRBD1 covers 8 bases. The CDR3 has 16 residues. Trimming at V came to 4 bases and at J to 5 bases, leaving 9 bases not matched to a gene. Germline V gives CDR1 SEHNR, CDR2 FQNEAQ (reference sequence). CDR3 amino acids: CASSSTGATTTGELFF. DNA for the CDR3: TGTGCCAGCAGCTCGACAGGGGCTACTACGACCGGGGAGCTGTTTTTT.

The chain joins TRBV7-2 to TRBJ2-7, with D possibly matching TRBD1 (6 bases). The V gene lost 5 bases and the J gene lost 4 bases, with 12 bases spanning the gap. The CDR3 loop spans 13 amino acids. Germline V CDR1 and CDR2: SGHTA, FQGNSA. This CDR3 is CASSLRTVYEQYF. The DNA for the CDR3 is TGTGCCAGCAGCCTACGGACAGTTTACGAGCAGTACTTC. Supplemented by reference TRBV7-2 and TRBJ2-7, the full variable domain reads GAGVSQSPSNKVTEKGKDVELRCDPISGHTALYWYRQSLGQGLEFLIYFQGNSAPDKSGLPSDRFSAERTGGSVSTLTIQRTQQEDSAVYLCASSLRTVYEQYFGPGTRLTVT.

The CDR3 here is CASSDGPISTDTQYF. The CDR3 region has the DNA TGCGCCAGCAGTGACGGACCTATAAGCACAGATACGCAGTATTTT. This sequence joins TRBV10-1 and TRBJ2-3, with no clear D. The CDR3 loop spans 15 amino acids. CDR1 and CDR2 from the germline V gene are WNHNN and SYGVQD (reference sequence). Trimming cost V 3 bases and J 0 bases, with 10 bases left between them.

This chain links TRBV18 with TRBJ2-6; 9 bases are a match to TRBD1. Germline CDR1 reads KGHSH; CDR2 reads LQKENI. The CDR3 runs 19 residues. Trimming took 6 bases from V and 0 from J; bases not matched to a gene: 12. The chain's CDR3 is CASSHLTGGRSSGANVLTF. The CDR3 DNA reads TGTGCCAGCTCCCATCTCACAGGGGGCAGGAGCTCTGGGGCCAACGTCCTGACTTTC.